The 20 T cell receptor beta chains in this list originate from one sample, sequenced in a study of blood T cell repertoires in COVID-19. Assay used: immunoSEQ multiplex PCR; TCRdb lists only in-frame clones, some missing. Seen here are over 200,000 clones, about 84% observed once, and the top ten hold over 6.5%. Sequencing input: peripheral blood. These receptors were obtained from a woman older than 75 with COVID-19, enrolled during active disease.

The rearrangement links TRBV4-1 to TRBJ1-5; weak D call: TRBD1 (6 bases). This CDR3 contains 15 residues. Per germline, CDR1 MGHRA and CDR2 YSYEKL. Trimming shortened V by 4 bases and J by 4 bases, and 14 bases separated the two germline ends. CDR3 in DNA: TGCGCCAGCAGCCGGGGGGGCTTTGGGAATCAGCCCCAGCATTTT. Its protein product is CASSRGGFGNQPQHF.

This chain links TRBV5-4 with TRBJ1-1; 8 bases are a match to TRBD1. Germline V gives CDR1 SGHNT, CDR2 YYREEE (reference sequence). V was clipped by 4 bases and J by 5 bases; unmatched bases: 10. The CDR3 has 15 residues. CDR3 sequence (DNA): TGTGCCAGCAGCCAACAGGGGGGGGCGGTTACTGAAGCTTTCTTT. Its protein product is CASSQQGGAVTEAFF.

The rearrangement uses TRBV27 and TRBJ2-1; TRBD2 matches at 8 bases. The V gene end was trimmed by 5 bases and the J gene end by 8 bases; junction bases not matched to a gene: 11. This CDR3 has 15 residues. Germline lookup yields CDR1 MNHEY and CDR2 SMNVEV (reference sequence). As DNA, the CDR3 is TGTGCCAGCAGTCCACGACTAGCGAGCCGCCATGAGCAGTTCTTC. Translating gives CASSPRLASRHEQFF.

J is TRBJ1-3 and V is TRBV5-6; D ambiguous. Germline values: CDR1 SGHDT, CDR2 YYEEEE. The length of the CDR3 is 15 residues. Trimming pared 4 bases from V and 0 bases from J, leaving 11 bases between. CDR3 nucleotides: TGTGCCAGCAGCGTTTCCCCTCTCTCTGGAAACACCATATATTTT. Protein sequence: CASSVSPLSGNTIYF.

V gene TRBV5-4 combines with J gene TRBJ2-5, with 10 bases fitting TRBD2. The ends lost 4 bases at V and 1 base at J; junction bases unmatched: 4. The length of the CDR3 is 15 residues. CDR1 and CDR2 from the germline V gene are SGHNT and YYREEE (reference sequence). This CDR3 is CASSTRTSGQETQYF. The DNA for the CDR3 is TGTGCCAGCAGCACCCGGACTAGCGGCCAAGAGACCCAGTACTTC.

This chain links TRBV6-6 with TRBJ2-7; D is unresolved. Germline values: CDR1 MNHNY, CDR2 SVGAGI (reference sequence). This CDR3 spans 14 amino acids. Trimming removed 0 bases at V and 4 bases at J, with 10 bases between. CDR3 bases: TGTGCCAGCAGTTACTCGAAGCCGGGTTACGAGCAGTACTTC. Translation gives CASSYSKPGYEQYF.

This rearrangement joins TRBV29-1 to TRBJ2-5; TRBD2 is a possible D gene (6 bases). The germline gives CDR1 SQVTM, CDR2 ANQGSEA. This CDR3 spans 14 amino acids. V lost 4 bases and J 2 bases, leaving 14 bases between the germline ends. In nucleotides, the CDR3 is TGCAGCGTTGCCCTGACTAGTTCGCAAGAGACCCAGTACTTC. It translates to CSVALTSSQETQYF.

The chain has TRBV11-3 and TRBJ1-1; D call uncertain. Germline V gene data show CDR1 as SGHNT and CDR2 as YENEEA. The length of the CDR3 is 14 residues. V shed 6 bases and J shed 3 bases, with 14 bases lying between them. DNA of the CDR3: TGTGCCAGCAGTTCAGACGGAGCCTACACTGAAGCTTTCTTT. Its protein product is CASSSDGAYTEAFF. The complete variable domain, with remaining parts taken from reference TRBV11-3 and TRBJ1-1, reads EAGVVQSPRYKIIEKKQPVAFWCNPISGHNTLYWYLQNLGQGPELLIRYENEEAVDDSQLPKDRFSAERLKGVDSTLKIQPAELGDSAVYLCASSSDGAYTEAFFGQGTRLTVV.

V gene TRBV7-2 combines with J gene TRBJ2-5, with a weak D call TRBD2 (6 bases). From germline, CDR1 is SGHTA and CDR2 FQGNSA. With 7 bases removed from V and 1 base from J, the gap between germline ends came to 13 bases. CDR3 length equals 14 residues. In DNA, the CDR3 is TGTGCCAGCATTGCGGGTAGCGGCCAAGAGACCCAGTACTTC. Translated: CASIAGSGQETQYF. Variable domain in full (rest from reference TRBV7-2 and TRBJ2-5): GAGVSQSPSNKVTEKGKDVELRCDPISGHTALYWYRQSLGQGLEFLIYFQGNSAPDKSGLPSDRFSAERTGGSVSTLTIQRTQQEDSAVYLCASIAGSGQETQYFGPGTRLLVL.

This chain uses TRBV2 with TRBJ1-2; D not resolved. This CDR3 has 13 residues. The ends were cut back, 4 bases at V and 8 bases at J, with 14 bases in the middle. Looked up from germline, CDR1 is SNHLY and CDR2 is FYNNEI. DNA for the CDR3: TGTGCCAGCAGTGCCGAGGGAGTGAGGGGCTACACCTTC. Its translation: CASSAEGVRGYTF.

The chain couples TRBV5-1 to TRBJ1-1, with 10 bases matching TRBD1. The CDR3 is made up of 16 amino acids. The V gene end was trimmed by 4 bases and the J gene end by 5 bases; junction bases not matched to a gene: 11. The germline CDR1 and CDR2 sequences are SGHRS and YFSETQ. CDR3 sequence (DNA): TGCGCCAGCAGCCTAGGAGTCGGACAGGGGGGAACTGAAGCTTTCTTT. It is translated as CASSLGVGQGGTEAFF.

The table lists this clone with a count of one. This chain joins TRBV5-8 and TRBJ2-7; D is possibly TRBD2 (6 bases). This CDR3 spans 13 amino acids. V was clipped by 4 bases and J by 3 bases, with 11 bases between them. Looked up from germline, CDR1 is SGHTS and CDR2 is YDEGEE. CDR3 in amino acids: CASSVQRVYEQYF. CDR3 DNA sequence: TGTGCCAGCAGCGTCCAGCGGGTCTACGAGCAGTACTTC.

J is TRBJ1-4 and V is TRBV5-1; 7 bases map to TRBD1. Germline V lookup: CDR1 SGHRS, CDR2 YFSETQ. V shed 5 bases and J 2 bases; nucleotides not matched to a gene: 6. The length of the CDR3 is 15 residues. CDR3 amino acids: CASRSGTVTNEKLFF. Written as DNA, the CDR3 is TGCGCCAGCAGATCGGGGACAGTCACTAATGAAAAACTGTTTTTT.

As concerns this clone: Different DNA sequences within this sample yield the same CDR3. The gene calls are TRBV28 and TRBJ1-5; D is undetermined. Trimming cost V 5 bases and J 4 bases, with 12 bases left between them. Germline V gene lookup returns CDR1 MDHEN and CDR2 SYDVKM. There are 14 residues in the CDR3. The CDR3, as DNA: TGTGCCAGCAGTCCTCCGGGTGGTAATCAGCCCCAGCATTTT. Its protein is CASSPPGGNQPQHF.

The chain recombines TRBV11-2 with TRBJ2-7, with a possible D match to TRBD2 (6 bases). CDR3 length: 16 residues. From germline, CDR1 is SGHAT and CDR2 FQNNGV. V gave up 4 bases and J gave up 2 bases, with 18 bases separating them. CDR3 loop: CASSSVRSGPPYEQYF. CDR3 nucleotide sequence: TGTGCCAGCAGCTCGGTGAGGAGCGGGCCTCCCTACGAGCAGTACTTC. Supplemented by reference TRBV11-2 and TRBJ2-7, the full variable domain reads EAGVAQSPRYKIIEKRQSVAFWCNPISGHATLYWYQQILGQGPKLLIQFQNNGVVDDSQLPKDRFSAERLKGVDSTLKIQPAKLEDSAVYLCASSSVRSGPPYEQYFGPGTRLTVT.

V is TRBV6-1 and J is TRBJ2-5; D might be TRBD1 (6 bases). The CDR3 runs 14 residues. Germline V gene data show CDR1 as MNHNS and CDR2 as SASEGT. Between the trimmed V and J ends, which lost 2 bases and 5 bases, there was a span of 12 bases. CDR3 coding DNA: TGTGCCAGCAGTGAATGGGGGCCGCGGGAGACCCAGTACTTC. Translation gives CASSEWGPRETQYF.

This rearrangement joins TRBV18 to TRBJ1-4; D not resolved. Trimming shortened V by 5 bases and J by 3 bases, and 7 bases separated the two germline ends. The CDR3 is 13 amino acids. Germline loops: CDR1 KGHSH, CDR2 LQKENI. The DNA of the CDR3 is TGTGCCAGCTCAAGGAGCGCTAATGAAAAACTGTTTTTT. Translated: CASSRSANEKLFF.

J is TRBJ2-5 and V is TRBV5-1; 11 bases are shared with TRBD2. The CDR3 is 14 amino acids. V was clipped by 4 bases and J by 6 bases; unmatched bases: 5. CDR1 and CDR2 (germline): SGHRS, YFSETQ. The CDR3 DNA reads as TGCGCCAGCAGCCTAGCGGGGGGACGGCAGACCCAGTACTTC. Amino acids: CASSLAGGRQTQYF.

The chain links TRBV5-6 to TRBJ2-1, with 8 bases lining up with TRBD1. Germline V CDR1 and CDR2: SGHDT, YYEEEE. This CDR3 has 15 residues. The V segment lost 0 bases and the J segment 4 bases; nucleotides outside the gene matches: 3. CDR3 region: CASSLVGDRYNEQFF. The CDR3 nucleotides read TGTGCCAGCAGCTTGGTTGGGGACAGGTACAATGAGCAGTTCTTC. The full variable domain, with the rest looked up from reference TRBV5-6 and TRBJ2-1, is DAGVTQSPTHLIKTRGQQVTLRCSPKSGHDTVSWYQQALGQGPQFIFQYYEEEERQRGNFPDRFSGHQFPNYSSELNVNALLLGDSALYLCASSLVGDRYNEQFFGPGTRLTVL.

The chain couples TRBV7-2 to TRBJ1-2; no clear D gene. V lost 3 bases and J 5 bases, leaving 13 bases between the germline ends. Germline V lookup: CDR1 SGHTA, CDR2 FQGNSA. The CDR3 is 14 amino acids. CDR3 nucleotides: TGTGCCAGCAGCTTTCGCCCGGGAAGGTATGGCTACACCTTC. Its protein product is CASSFRPGRYGYTF.